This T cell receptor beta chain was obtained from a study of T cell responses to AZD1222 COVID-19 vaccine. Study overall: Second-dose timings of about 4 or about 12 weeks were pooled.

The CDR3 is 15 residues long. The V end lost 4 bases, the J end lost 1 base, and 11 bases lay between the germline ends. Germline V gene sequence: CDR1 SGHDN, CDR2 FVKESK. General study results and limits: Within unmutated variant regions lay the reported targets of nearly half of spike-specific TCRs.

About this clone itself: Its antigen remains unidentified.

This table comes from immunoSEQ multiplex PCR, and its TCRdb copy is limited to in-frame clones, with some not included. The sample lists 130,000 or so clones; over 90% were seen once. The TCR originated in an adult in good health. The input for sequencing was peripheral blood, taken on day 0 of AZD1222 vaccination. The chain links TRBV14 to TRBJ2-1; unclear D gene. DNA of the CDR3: TGTGCCAGCAGCCTTCAAGGGCTGTCCTACAATGAGCAGTTCTTC. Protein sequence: CASSLQGLSYNEQFF.